Listed here are 14 T cell receptor beta chains from one sample, sequenced in a study of blood T cell repertoires in COVID-19. This table comes from immunoSEQ multiplex PCR, and its TCRdb copy is limited to in-frame clones, with some not included. The table includes 55,000 to 85,000 clones, around 79% detected once. Sequencing used peripheral blood. The receptor source for this set is a man aged 60 to 69 with acute or convalescent COVID-19.

The chain is built from TRBV5-1 and TRBJ1-5; D is possibly TRBD1 (6 bases). V was shortened by 0 bases and J by 5 bases, with 12 bases between the two germline ends. Germline V gene sequence: CDR1 SGHRS, CDR2 YFSETQ. CDR3 length: 15 residues. The CDR3: CASSLGAGVDQPQHF. The CDR3 nucleotides are TGCGCCAGCAGCTTGGGGGCAGGGGTTGATCAGCCCCAGCATTTT. The whole variable domain, remainder taken from reference TRBV5-1 and TRBJ1-5, is KAGVTQTPRYLIKTRGQQVTLSCSPISGHRSVSWYQQTPGQGLQFLFEYFSETQRNKGNFPGRFSGRQFSNSRSEMNVSTLELGDSALYLCASSLGAGVDQPQHFGDGTRLSIL.

This clone was counted once. V and J are TRBV7-9 and TRBJ2-1; D gene ambiguous. Germline V lookup: CDR1 SEHNR, CDR2 FQNEAQ (reference sequence). V lost 5 bases, J lost 12 bases, and 17 bases lay in between. This CDR3 is built from 13 residues. CDR3 amino acids: CASSASFVPRQFF. In DNA, the CDR3 is TGTGCCAGCAGCGCTTCTTTCGTCCCCAGGCAGTTCTTC.

The V and J genes are TRBV29-1 and TRBJ2-3; D is possibly TRBD2 (7 bases). Trimming took 6 bases from V and 3 from J, leaving 19 bases between them. The CDR3 length is 15 residues. Per germline, CDR1 SQVTM and CDR2 ANQGSEA. As DNA, the CDR3 is TGCAGCGTCCGAACCCAGGGGAGGGGAACAGATACGCAGTATTTT. It translates to CSVRTQGRGTDTQYF.

This chain connects TRBV11-2 to TRBJ1-1; D might be TRBD1 (6 bases). CDR1 and CDR2 (germline): SGHAT, FQNNGV. This CDR3 has 14 residues. V was clipped by 3 bases and J by 1 base, with 9 bases between them. This CDR3 is CASSLLQGNTEAFF. DNA for the CDR3: TGTGCCAGCAGCTTGTTACAGGGGAACACTGAAGCTTTCTTT.

This rearrangement joins TRBV28 to TRBJ1-2, with unresolved D. Trimming stripped 7 bases from V and 4 bases from J, with 13 bases between. Looked up from germline, CDR1 is MDHEN and CDR2 is SYDVKM. This CDR3 is built from 13 residues. CDR3 residues: CASTTPISYGYTF. The DNA of the CDR3 is TGTGCCAGCACCACCCCCATTAGCTATGGCTACACCTTC.

The J gene is TRBJ2-5, the V gene TRBV5-1, with 8 bases matching TRBD1. V shed 6 bases and J 0 bases; nucleotides not matched to a gene: 7. The germline gives CDR1 SGHRS, CDR2 YFSETQ. The CDR3 has 15 residues. CDR3 DNA sequence: TGCGCCAGCAAATGGACAGGGATGTACCAAGAGACCCAGTACTTC. Translated: CASKWTGMYQETQYF. The entire variable domain, with the rest obtained from reference TRBV5-1 and TRBJ2-5, is as follows: KAGVTQTPRYLIKTRGQQVTLSCSPISGHRSVSWYQQTPGQGLQFLFEYFSETQRNKGNFPGRFSGRQFSNSRSEMNVSTLELGDSALYLCASKWTGMYQETQYFGPGTRLLVL.

This clone appeared a single time. V usage is TRBV10-3 and J usage is TRBJ1-4, with 8 positions matching TRBD1. From germline, CDR1 is ENHRY and CDR2 SYGVKD. V lost 10 bases and J lost 1; bases outside the gene matches: 14. CDR3 length: 17 residues. The CDR3 sequence is CASTPGQAGLTNEKLFF. In nucleotides, the CDR3 is TGTGCCAGCACACCGGGACAGGCGGGTCTAACTAATGAAAAACTGTTTTTT.

The V gene is TRBV30, the J gene TRBJ1-2, with 11 positions matching TRBD1. Unmatched junction bases numbered 5, after V lost 4 bases and J lost 4 bases. CDR1 is GTSNPN, CDR2 SVGIG, per germline (reference sequence). This CDR3 has 14 amino acids. As DNA, the CDR3 is TGTGCCTGGAATTCCGGGACAGGGGGCTATGGCTACACCTTC. This codes for CAWNSGTGGYGYTF. The entire variable domain, with the rest obtained from reference TRBV30 and TRBJ1-2, is as follows: SQTIHQWPATLVQPVGSPLSLECTVEGTSNPNLYWYRQAAGRGLQLLFYSVGIGQISSEVPQNLSASRPQDRQFILSSKKLLLSDSGFYLCAWNSGTGGYGYTFGSGTRLTVV.

The count of this clone is one. The chain combines TRBV23-1 with TRBJ2-7; D unclear. TRBV23-1 is placed among ORFs of uncertain function. CDR3 length: 12 amino acids. Trimming cost V 4 bases and J 0 bases, with 4 bases left between them. CDR3 in DNA: TGCGCCAGCAGTCCCTACTCCTACGAGCAGTACGTC. Protein sequence: CASSPYSYEQYV.

The V call is TRBV29-1, the J call TRBJ2-5; 8 bases match TRBD1. Germline values: CDR1 SQVTM, CDR2 ANQGSEA. With 7 bases clipped from V and 5 bases from J, the junction kept 9 bases outside the gene matches. The CDR3 contains 13 residues. CDR3 region: CSAGQGSGETQYF. The CDR3 DNA reads as TGCAGCGCAGGACAGGGCTCCGGGGAGACCCAGTACTTC.

This clone was counted at least ten times. The V gene is TRBV19, the J gene TRBJ2-5; no firm D call. This CDR3 contains 13 residues. Germline CDR1 reads LNHDA; CDR2 reads SQIVND (reference sequence). V lost 1 base and J 4 bases, leaving 7 bases between the germline ends. The CDR3 sequence: CASSIAKAETQYF. In DNA, the CDR3 is TGTGCCAGTAGTATAGCCAAAGCAGAGACCCAGTACTTC.

V and J are TRBV2 and TRBJ2-1, with 7 bases lining up with TRBD2. Germline-derived CDR1 and CDR2 are SNHLY and FYNNEI. V lost 4 bases and J lost 3; bases outside the gene matches: 6. The length of the CDR3 is 15 residues. The CDR3 DNA is TGTGCCAGCAGTGTGCCGGGAGGTCGCTACAATGAGCAGTTCTTC. It codes for CASSVPGGRYNEQFF.

The genes are TRBV28 and TRBJ2-6; TRBD2 might be the D (6 bases). Germline loops: CDR1 MDHEN, CDR2 SYDVKM. The ends were cut back, 6 bases at V and 4 bases at J, with 16 bases in the middle. The CDR3 consists of 16 residues. The DNA of the CDR3 is TGTGCCAGCAGCCGAACCCGGGACTCCGGGGCCAACGTCCTGACTTTC. It codes for CASSRTRDSGANVLTF.

The chain carries TRBV19 and TRBJ2-1; 9 bases line up with TRBD2. V shed 8 bases and J 4 bases; nucleotides not matched to a gene: 15. CDR3 size: 17 residues. Looked up from germline, CDR1 is LNHDA and CDR2 is SQIVND (reference sequence). Here the CDR3 reads CASGAGGPAGLYNEQFF. CDR3 sequence (DNA): TGTGCCAGTGGGGCGGGAGGGCCGGCGGGGCTTTACAATGAGCAGTTCTTC.